The 21 T cell receptor beta chains below all came from one sample that was sequenced in a study of blood T cells in healthy people across ages. PCR was performed a second time for about 7 to 12 cycles using a sample-barcoded 5' primer and a J-beta primer mix. TCRdb reanalysed the 5' RACE reads using MiXCR and keeps one entry per CDR3 protein. This repertoire shows around 900,000 distinct CDR3 sequences, roughly half found once; its top ten account for 20% to 25%. Sequencing was carried out using blood. Receptor source: a woman in her fifties or sixties in good health.

The chain has TRBV29-1 and TRBJ2-7, with TRBD1 matching 8 bases. V lost 7 bases, J lost 2 bases, and 22 bases stayed unmatched. The germline CDR1 and CDR2 sequences are SQVTM and ANQGSEA. The CDR3 is made up of 18 amino acids. CDR3: CSARQGTSVGSSPYEQYF. The CDR3, as DNA: TGCAGCGCAAGACAGGGGACCAGCGTAGGGAGCTCCCCCTACGAGCAGTACTTC.

A few counts support this clonotype. Written as DNA, the CDR3 is TGTGCCAGCAGCTTATACACGCACGAAGATACGCAGTATTTT. Its translation: CASSLYTHEDTQYF. V and J are TRBV7-8 and TRBJ2-3; D gene unclear. CDR1 SGHVS and CDR2 FQNEAQ come from the germline V gene. Deletions cut 2 bases from V and 5 bases from J, with 11 bases between. This CDR3 comprises 14 residues.

The chain uses TRBV15 and TRBJ2-5; D uncertain. The length of the CDR3 is 15 residues. The V gene lost 3 bases and the J gene lost 1 base, with 12 bases spanning the gap. Germline-derived CDR1 and CDR2 are LNHNV and YYDKDF (reference sequence). The DNA of the CDR3 is TGTGCCACCAGCAGGACTCTAGGTCTCCAAGAGACCCAGTACTTC. It is translated as CATSRTLGLQETQYF.

This clonotype has a handful of counts. The gene calls are TRBV5-1 and TRBJ1-6, with D possibly matching TRBD1 (5 bases). Per the germline V gene, CDR1 is SGHRS and CDR2 is YFSETQ. This CDR3 has 14 residues. The V end lost 1 base, the J end lost 10 bases, and 12 bases lay between the germline ends. The CDR3 spells CASSLQQGNSPLHF. The CDR3 nucleotides read TGCGCCAGCAGCTTGCAGCAGGGCAACTCACCCCTCCACTTT. Variable domain in full (rest from reference TRBV5-1 and TRBJ1-6): KAGVTQTPRYLIKTRGQQVTLSCSPISGHRSVSWYQQTPGQGLQFLFEYFSETQRNKGNFPGRFSGRQFSNSRSEMNVSTLELGDSALYLCASSLQQGNSPLHFGNGTRLTVT.

This chain uses TRBV30 with TRBJ2-7; 8 positions agree with TRBD2. Trimming at V came to 4 bases and at J to 0 bases, leaving 5 bases not matched to a gene. Germline V lookup: CDR1 GTSNPN, CDR2 SVGIG (reference sequence). The CDR3 runs to 14 residues. CDR3 loop: CAWKIAGSSYEQYF. The CDR3, as DNA: TGTGCCTGGAAAATAGCGGGGAGCTCCTACGAGCAGTACTTC.

Only a few counts were recorded for this clonotype. The rearrangement links TRBV4-1 to TRBJ2-2, with D possibly being TRBD2 (5 bases). CDR1 and CDR2 from the germline V gene are MGHRA and YSYEKL. V was pared by 5 bases and J by 2 bases, with 12 bases between. The CDR3 extends over 15 amino acids. The CDR3: CASSATRANTGELFF. The DNA for the CDR3 is TGCGCCAGCAGCGCCACTAGGGCAAACACCGGGGAGCTGTTTTTT.

The chain has TRBV11-2 and TRBJ2-1; 8 nucleotides line up with TRBD2. Trimming at V came to 8 bases and at J to 7 bases, leaving 7 bases not matched to a gene. CDR3 length equals 13 residues. CDR1 is SGHAT and CDR2 is FQNNGV in the germline V gene. Here the CDR3 DNA reads TGTGCCAGCGTTTCGGGAGGGCCGAATGAGCAGTTCTTC. It encodes CASVSGGPNEQFF.

This clonotype was seen once. The chain employs TRBV6-1 and TRBJ2-7; tentatively, D is TRBD1 (8 bases). Germline CDR1 and CDR2: MNHNS and SASEGT. The V and J ends lost 4 bases and 12 bases respectively, with 19 bases between them. This CDR3 is 13 amino acids long. In DNA, the CDR3 is TGTGCCAGCAGTGGACAGGGGAGGGAGACCCGGTACTTC. This encodes CASSGQGRETRYF.

The CDR3 loop reads CAIYGEGTDTQYF. For the CDR3, the DNA is TGTGCCATCTACGGCGAGGGAACTGATACGCAGTATTTT. The chain employs TRBV10-3 and TRBJ2-3, with a tentative D call TRBD2 (5 bases). The CDR3 is made up of 13 amino acids. Germline V gene sequence: CDR1 ENHRY, CDR2 SYGVKD. Trimming removed 8 bases at V and 6 bases at J, with 15 bases between.

J is TRBJ2-3 and V is TRBV30; the D is unclear. V lost 8 bases to trimming and J lost 2 bases, with 14 bases between them. The CDR3 totals 13 residues. Germline CDR1 is GTSNPN and CDR2 is SVGIG (reference sequence). Here the CDR3 DNA reads TGTGCCACAGAAGGGTTTGCCACAGATACGCAGTATTTT. Its protein product is CATEGFATDTQYF.

A few counts support this clonotype. The chain recombines TRBV29-1 with TRBJ2-7; 8 bases match TRBD1. Germline CDR1 reads SQVTM; CDR2 reads ANQGSEA. CDR3 length equals 13 residues. V shed 7 bases, J shed 2 bases, and the junction held 7 bases outside the gene matches. The CDR3 nucleotides read TGCAGCGGACGGGACAGGAATACCTACGAGCAGTACTTC. This gives the protein CSGRDRNTYEQYF.

This chain links TRBV10-3 with TRBJ1-1; 7 bases are shared with TRBD1. The germline V gene has CDR1 ENHRY and CDR2 SYGVKD. The CDR3 spans 14 residues. V was clipped by 4 bases and J by 0 bases; unmatched bases: 2. The CDR3 DNA reads as TGTGCCATCAGTGCTACAGGGGTGAACACTGAAGCTTTCTTT. Amino acid sequence: CAISATGVNTEAFF.

The chain links TRBV4-2 to TRBJ1-2; possible D gene TRBD1, 6 bases. The CDR3 is 14 amino acids. V gave up 3 bases and J gave up 6 bases, with 14 bases separating them. CDR1 LGHNA and CDR2 YNFKEQ come from the germline V gene. The CDR3 DNA reads TGTGCCAGCAGCCAGGCCGTGGGGGGCGATGGCTACACCTTC. This gives the protein CASSQAVGGDGYTF.

The chain employs TRBV14 and TRBJ2-1; 7 bases line up with TRBD2. V trimming: 11 bases; J trimming: 1 base; junction bases outside the gene matches: 14. Per germline, CDR1 SGHDN and CDR2 FVKESK. The CDR3 runs 16 residues. The CDR3 bases are TGTGCCTCTAGTCACGGGATTAGCGGGTCCTACAATGAGCAGTTCTTC. As protein: CASSHGISGSYNEQFF.

The V and J genes are TRBV28 and TRBJ2-5; D remains unclear. The V gene's germline CDR1 is MDHEN and CDR2 SYDVKM. V dropped 7 bases and J dropped 0 bases, with 15 bases sitting between them. This CDR3 region has 15 residues. CDR3 DNA: TGTGCCAGCACCAGGCGGACGCCTGACCAAGAGACCCAGTACTTC. It translates to CASTRRTPDQETQYF.

At least ten counts were recorded for this clonotype. V and J are TRBV20-1 and TRBJ2-5, with D possibly matching TRBD1 (5 bases). CDR3 length: 13 amino acids. The ends were cut back, 3 bases at V and 9 bases at J, with 17 bases in the middle. Germline loops: CDR1 DFQATT, CDR2 SNEGSKA (reference sequence). CDR3 in DNA: TGCAGTGCTAGTAGGGTGGCAGGGCGAGCCCAGTACTTC. The encoded protein is CSASRVAGRAQYF.

This clonotype was observed a handful of times. The J gene is TRBJ2-3, the V gene TRBV29-1, with TRBD2 matching 12 bases. The germline gives CDR1 SQVTM, CDR2 ANQGSEA. V gave up 7 bases and J gave up 5 bases; unmatched junction bases: 10. The CDR3 spans 15 residues. Written as DNA, the CDR3 is TGCAGCGCCGACAGGACTAGCGGGATTGGAGATACGCAGTATTTT. It encodes CSADRTSGIGDTQYF.

About this clonotype itself: At one end, the junction sequence differs from germline, possibly due to a read error. DNA of the CDR3: TGCAGTGGATCTAGCACAGATACGCGGTATTTT. This encodes CSGSSTDTRYF. V is TRBV20-1 and J is TRBJ2-3, with D possibly TRBD2 on 5 matching bases. The germline V gene has CDR1 DFQATT and CDR2 SNEGSKA (reference sequence). This CDR3 region has 11 residues.

This clonotype was observed a few times. The chain employs TRBV4-3 and TRBJ2-1; D remains unclear. The CDR3 runs to 16 residues. Germline assignment: CDR1 LGHNA and CDR2 YSLEER. Trimming took 3 bases from V and 0 from J, leaving 12 bases between them. CDR3 in amino acids: CASSQDRRTSYNEQFF. For the CDR3, the DNA is TGCGCCAGCAGCCAGGACCGTCGAACCTCCTACAATGAGCAGTTCTTC.

The chain employs TRBV12-3 or TRBV12-4 and TRBJ2-3; D uncertain. Between the trimmed V and J ends, which lost 8 bases and 2 bases, there was a span of 11 bases. The CDR3 sequence is 13 residues long. CDR3 sequence: CASLGGLTDTQYF. The CDR3 bases are TGTGCCAGCCTCGGCGGCCTCACAGATACGCAGTATTTT.

The rearrangement joins TRBV28 to TRBJ1-2; the match to TRBD1 covers 9 bases. V gave up 7 bases and J gave up 4 bases; unmatched junction bases: 4. Germline CDR1 and CDR2: MDHEN and SYDVKM. The CDR3 runs 13 residues. The CDR3 here is CASKRQGVYGYTF. CDR3 in DNA: TGTGCCAGCAAACGACAGGGGGTCTATGGCTACACCTTC.